This TCR beta chain was captured by sequencing in a study of radiotherapy plus CTLA-4 blockade in lung cancer. Study-level results: Clones of tumor-derived TCRs expanded in blood after radiotherapy plus ipilimumab.

Concerning this clone itself: The antigen remains unidentified.

Measured with immunoSEQ multiplex PCR; TCRdb has only the in-frame clones, and not every one. This sample has some 110,000 clones, with 81% found just once. V lost 4 bases and J 2 bases, leaving 12 bases between the germline ends. The CDR3 length is 14 residues. The germline CDR1 and CDR2 sequences are MNHEY and SVGAGI. The sequence came from a human donor with non-small cell lung cancer that progressed on radiotherapy plus ipilimumab. Some clones in this sample may be carry-over from other donors' samples. The chain recombines TRBV6-5 with TRBJ2-7; perhaps TRBD1 as D (6 bases). The input for sequencing was peripheral blood, taken from a patient treated with radiotherapy plus ipilimumab. CDR3 loop: CASSLQGNTYEQYF. CDR3 DNA: TGTGCCAGCAGTTTGCAGGGGAATACCTACGAGCAGTACTTC.